The 8 T cell receptor beta chains in this list originate from one sample, sequenced in a study of blood T cell repertoires in COVID-19. The table came from immunoSEQ multiplex PCR; TCRdb's copy has only in-frame clones and leaves some out. The table records more than 65,000 clones, about four fifths of them present only once. The specimen sequenced was peripheral blood. The receptors were gathered from a woman of 80 years or more with acute or convalescent COVID-19.

This chain links TRBV10-1 with TRBJ1-2; D not resolved. V shed 2 bases and J shed 5 bases, with 9 bases lying between them. The CDR3 length is 13 residues. Looked up from germline, CDR1 is WNHNN and CDR2 is SYGVQD (reference sequence). The CDR3 here is CASSEETEYGYTF. The CDR3 nucleotides read TGCGCCAGCAGTGAGGAGACGGAGTATGGCTACACCTTC.

The rearrangement joins TRBV19 to TRBJ1-2; 7 nucleotides align to TRBD1. Germline CDR1 and CDR2: LNHDA and SQIVND (reference sequence). The trim removed 5 bases at V and 6 bases at J, leaving 21 bases unmatched. The CDR3 has 18 amino acids. CDR3 coding DNA: TGTGCCAGTAGTCATCAACAGGGGTCCCTAATAAGGGGGGATGGCTACACCTTC. Its translation is CASSHQQGSLIRGDGYTF.

This clone was seen once. V gene TRBV7-9 combines with J gene TRBJ2-7; TRBD1 aligns across 8 bases. This CDR3 contains 13 residues. Germline CDR1 and CDR2: SEHNR and FQNEAQ (reference sequence). V was pared by 5 bases and J by 5 bases, with 5 bases of the junction left unmatched. The CDR3 spells CASSPGQVHEQYF. The CDR3, as DNA: TGTGCCAGCAGCCCGGGACAGGTCCACGAGCAGTACTTC.

This clone has a handful of counts. The chain uses TRBV5-4 and TRBJ1-2, with TRBD1 matching over 7 bases. The CDR3 contains 14 residues. The V and J ends lost 4 bases and 8 bases, in that order; junction bases with no gene match: 11. Germline lookup yields CDR1 SGHNT and CDR2 YYREEE (reference sequence). CDR3 sequence reads: CASSTRQGLLGYTF. For the CDR3, the DNA is TGTGCCAGCAGCACCAGACAGGGTCTCCTCGGCTACACCTTC.

The genes are TRBV6-2 or TRBV6-3 and TRBJ2-5; a possible D gene is TRBD1 (6 bases). Germline V gene lookup returns CDR1 MNHEY and CDR2 SVGEGT. V lost 7 bases, J lost 4 bases, and 22 bases lay in between. There are 16 residues in the CDR3. CDR3 loop: CASIPQNREGIETQYF. CDR3 in DNA: TGTGCCAGCATCCCCCAAAACAGGGAAGGTATAGAGACCCAGTACTTC.

The V and J genes are TRBV7-9 and TRBJ2-7, with 8 positions matching TRBD1. This CDR3 comprises 14 residues. J was trimmed by 1 base and V by 5 bases; bases with no gene match: 4. The germline gives CDR1 SEHNR, CDR2 FQNEAQ (reference sequence). The CDR3 spells CASSQRTGSYEQYF. For the CDR3, the DNA is TGTGCCAGCAGCCAACGGACAGGGTCCTACGAGCAGTACTTC.

The chain carries TRBV4-2 and TRBJ2-5, with 13 bases identical to TRBD2. This CDR3 contains 17 residues. From germline, CDR1 is LGHNA and CDR2 YNFKEQ. The J segment lost 0 bases and the V segment lost 3 bases, leaving 4 bases of the junction unmatched. The DNA of the CDR3 is TGTGCCAGCAGCCAGGGGACTAGCGGGGTATACCAAGAGACCCAGTACTTC. Encoded protein: CASSQGTSGVYQETQYF.

This clone was detected once. This chain uses TRBV2 with TRBJ1-4, with 9 bases fitting TRBD1. The CDR3 loop spans 13 amino acids. Trimming at V came to 5 bases and at J to 6 bases, leaving 1 base not matched to a gene. Per the germline V gene, CDR1 is SNHLY and CDR2 is FYNNEI. CDR3 sequence reads: CASSTGGHEKLFF. The DNA for the CDR3 is TGTGCCAGCAGTACAGGGGGCCATGAAAAACTGTTTTTT. Filled out from reference TRBV2 and TRBJ1-4, the complete variable domain reads EPEVTQTPSHQVTQMGQEVILRCVPISNHLYFYWYRQILGQKVEFLVSFYNNEISEKSEIFDDQFSVERPDGSNFTLKIRSTKLEDSAMYFCASSTGGHEKLFFGSGTQLSVL.